The rows below give T cell receptor beta chains drawn from one sample of a study of blood T cell repertoires in COVID-19. Measured with immunoSEQ multiplex PCR; TCRdb has only the in-frame clones, and not every one. The sample records approximately 50,000 clones, around 85% being singletons. Sample: peripheral blood. The receptors originated from a man aged 55 to 69 with acute or convalescent COVID-19. The CDR3 runs from the conserved cysteine through the conserved F or W. A D gene is named only where the DNA matches it firmly. Some rows have no size entry. The others give once, few or many, or a class for an expanded clone.

v_call	j_call	clone_size	d_call	cdr3_length	cdr3_nt	cdr3_aa
TRBV24-1	TRBJ1-5	once	TRBD1	15	TGTGCCACCAGTTCCGGGACAGGCAGCAATCAGCCCCAGCATTTT	CATSSGTGSNQPQHF
TRBV5-1	TRBJ2-7	-	TRBD1	15	TGCGCCAGCAGCTTGAGGGGGACAGGGGAGGACGAGCAGTACTTC	CASSLRGTGEDEQYF
TRBV18	TRBJ2-6	-	-	15	TGTGCCAGCTCACCACCCATCCCTGGGGCCAACGTCCTGACTTTC	CASSPPIPGANVLTF
TRBV12-3/TRBV12-4	TRBJ1-2	-	-	12	TGTGCCAGCAGTTTAGGGGGGCCTGGCTACACCTTC	CASSLGGPGYTF
TRBV6-5	TRBJ2-7	-	TRBD2	13	TGTGCCAGCTTACTAGCGAACACCTACGAGCAGTACTTC	CASLLANTYEQYF
TRBV18	TRBJ1-2	-	TRBD1	16	TGTGCCAGCTCACGAAGGGACAGGGGGCTAAGATATGGCTACACCTTC	CASSRRDRGLRYGYTF
TRBV7-9	TRBJ2-7	-	-	13	TGTGCCAGCAGCTTAAGAGGTAACGACGAGCAGTACTTC	CASSLRGNDEQYF
TRBV5-1	TRBJ1-3	-	-	13	TGCGCCAGCAGCTTGGCCTTGGAGGGCACCATATATTTT	CASSLALEGTIYF
TRBV28	TRBJ1-5	-	TRBD1	16	TGTGCCAGCAGTACCCGGGACAGGGGAATAAATCAGCCCCAGCATTTT	CASSTRDRGINQPQHF
TRBV3-1/TRBV3-2	TRBJ2-2	-	-	14	TGTGCCAGCAGCCAAGATCCTGACACCGGGGAGCTGTTTTTT	CASSQDPDTGELFF
TRBV3-1/TRBV3-2	TRBJ1-6	-	-	14	TGTGCCAGCAGCCACCAGGGTTATAATTCACCCCTCCACTTT	CASSHQGYNSPLHF
TRBV7-6	TRBJ2-7	-	TRBD2	18	TGTGCCAGCAGCTCCCCGGCAGCGACTAGCGGGAGAAGCTACGAGCAGTACTTC	CASSSPAATSGRSYEQYF
TRBV19	TRBJ2-1	-	-	13	TGTGCCAGTAGAGCAGGGGTATACAATGAGCAGTTCTTC	CASRAGVYNEQFF
TRBV11-2	TRBJ1-1	-	-	15	TGTGCCAGCAGATTCATACTCGGGGGGTACACTGAAGCTTTCTTT	CASRFILGGYTEAFF
TRBV29-1	TRBJ1-1	-	TRBD1	12	TGCAGCGTTGGGACAGGGGCCCAACGAGCTTTCTTT	CSVGTGAQRAFF
TRBV5-4	TRBJ2-7	-	-	16	TGTGCCACCAAGCTTGCCCAGGCAGGGGTGTCCCACGAGCAGTACTTC	CATKLAQAGVSHEQYF
TRBV29-1	TRBJ2-5	-	-	13	TGCAGCGTTGAAGGGGGCGCGAAAGAGACCCAGTACTTC	CSVEGGAKETQYF
TRBV9	TRBJ1-2	-	-	15	TGTGCCAGCAGCGCCACCCCACAGGGTAACTATGGCTACACCTTC	CASSATPQGNYGYTF
TRBV24-1	TRBJ2-3	-	-	13	TGTGCCACCAGTGATCCCTACAGGGATACGCAGTATTTT	CATSDPYRDTQYF
TRBV7-2	TRBJ2-7	-	-	13	TGTGCCAGCAGCTTGCAGAGGGCTAGCGAGCAGTACTTC	CASSLQRASEQYF
TRBV18	TRBJ2-7	once	TRBD2	18	TGTGCCAGCCCGAACGGCCGGGGGAGGGAACTACCCACCTACGAGCAGTACTTC	CASPNGRGRELPTYEQYF
TRBV25-1	TRBJ1-4	-	TRBD1	13	TGTGCCAGCAGACAGGGGAGAAATGAAAAACTGTTTTTT	CASRQGRNEKLFF
TRBV15	TRBJ1-1	-	-	13	TGTGCCACCAGCAGAGATCAATGGCAGTCAGCTTTCTTT	CATSRDQWQSAFF
TRBV5-1	TRBJ2-1	-	-	17	TGCGCCAGCAGCTTCACTACTACAGGAGAAACCTACAATGAGCAGTTCTTC	CASSFTTTGETYNEQFF
TRBV2	TRBJ2-7	once	TRBD2	16	TGTGCCAGCAGTAAAACTAGCGGGAGGGGCTCCTACGAGCAGTACTTC	CASSKTSGRGSYEQYF
TRBV4-2	TRBJ2-3	-	TRBD2	16	TGTGCCAGCAGCCAAGGGCTAGCGGGAGGGCCAGATACGCAGTATTTT	CASSQGLAGGPDTQYF
TRBV27	TRBJ2-1	once	-	15	TGTGCCAGCAGACCCTTAGCGGCCTCCTACAATGAGCAGTTCTTC	CASRPLAASYNEQFF
TRBV29-1	TRBJ1-4	-	-	14	TGCAGCGTTACCGACAGTACAACTAATGAAAAACTGTTTTTT	CSVTDSTTNEKLFF
TRBV6-5	TRBJ1-3	-	-	15	TGTGCCAGCAGTTCCGTAGGGGTGAGAGGAAACACCATATATTTT	CASSSVGVRGNTIYF
TRBV7-2	TRBJ1-3	-	-	16	TGTGCCAGCAGCTTGGGTTTACAGCAGATTGGAAACACCATATATTTT	CASSLGLQQIGNTIYF
TRBV5-1	TRBJ1-2	-	-	14	TGCGCCAGCAGCTTGGACAGGGTCGGAGGCGGCTACACCTTC	CASSLDRVGGGYTF
TRBV5-6	TRBJ2-1	-	-	14	TGTGCCAGCAGCCGAAGAGGGACCTACAATGAGCAGTTCTTC	CASSRRGTYNEQFF
TRBV11-3	TRBJ2-1	-	TRBD2	15	TGTGCCAGCAGCTTAACAACGGGAGGCTACAATGAGCAGTTCTTC	CASSLTTGGYNEQFF
TRBV19	TRBJ2-1	-	-	14	TGTGCCAGTAGTAGATACGGGGGCTACAATGAGCAGTTCTTC	CASSRYGGYNEQFF
TRBV5-1	TRBJ2-5	-	-	14	TGCGCCAGCAGCTTGGCTAGCCAACAAGAGACCCAGTACTTC	CASSLASQQETQYF
TRBV28	TRBJ1-5	-	TRBD1	16	TGTGCCAGCATTCGAAGACAGGGGTTGAGCAATCAGCCCCAGCATTTT	CASIRRQGLSNQPQHF
TRBV15	TRBJ2-7	-	TRBD2	16	TGTGCCACCAGCACGGGCCTGACGGGAGGGCTCTACGAGCAGTACTTC	CATSTGLTGGLYEQYF
TRBV28	TRBJ2-7	-	-	14	TGTGCCAGCAGCCTGACTAGACCCCCCTACGAGCAGTACTTC	CASSLTRPPYEQYF
TRBV28	TRBJ2-5	-	TRBD2	16	TGTGCCAGCCTGGGGGCAGCGGGGGCGGGACAAGAGACCCAGTACTTC	CASLGAAGAGQETQYF
TRBV3-1/TRBV3-2	TRBJ2-3	once	-	15	TGTGCCAGCAGCCCTCTGCAGCGGCTCACAGATACGCAGTATTTT	CASSPLQRLTDTQYF